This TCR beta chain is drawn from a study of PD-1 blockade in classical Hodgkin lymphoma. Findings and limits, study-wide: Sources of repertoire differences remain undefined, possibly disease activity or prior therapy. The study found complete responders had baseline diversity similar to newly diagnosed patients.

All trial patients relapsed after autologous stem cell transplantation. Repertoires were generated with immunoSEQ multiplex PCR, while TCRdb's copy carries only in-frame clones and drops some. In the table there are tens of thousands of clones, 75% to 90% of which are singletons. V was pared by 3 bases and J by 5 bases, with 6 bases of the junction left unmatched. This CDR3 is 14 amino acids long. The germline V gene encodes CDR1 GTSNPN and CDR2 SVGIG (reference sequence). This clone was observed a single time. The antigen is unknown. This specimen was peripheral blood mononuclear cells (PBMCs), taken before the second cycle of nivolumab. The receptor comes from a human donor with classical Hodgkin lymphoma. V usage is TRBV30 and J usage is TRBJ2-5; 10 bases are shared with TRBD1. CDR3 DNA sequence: TGTGCCTGGAGCCCGACAGGGGGCGGGGAGACCCAGTACTTC. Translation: CAWSPTGGGETQYF.